The 25 T cell receptor beta chains in this list originate from one sample, sequenced in a study of T cell clonality in common variable immunodeficiency. Measured with immunoSEQ multiplex PCR; TCRdb has only the in-frame clones, and not every one. Listed for the sample are 40,000 to 55,000 clones, none seen a single time. The material sequenced was peripheral blood mononuclear cells. These receptors originate from a person aged 18-70 years in good health.

This clone was found many times. Sequencing ends 3 residues short of the CDR3 end; the germline J gene provides the rest. The chain joins TRBV20-1 to TRBJ2-1; TRBD1 matches 7 bases. Germline assignment: CDR1 DFQATT and CDR2 SNEGSKA (reference sequence). This CDR3 comprises 14 residues. The V and J ends lost 4 bases and 2 bases, in that order; junction bases with no gene match: 5. The CDR3 loop is CSAIRTGPYNEQFF. CDR3 DNA, as far as it was read: TGCAGTGCTATACGGACAGGTCCCTACAATGAG.

This clone was detected ten times or more. From the germline J gene comes the end of the CDR3, since the read stops 3 residues before it. This sequence joins TRBV10-3 and TRBJ2-4, with 9 nucleotides matching TRBD1. The germline gives CDR1 ENHRY, CDR2 SYGVKD. V shed 4 bases, J shed 3 bases, and the junction held 7 bases outside the gene matches. This CDR3 is built from 16 residues. The CDR3 region is CAISAAQGADKNIQYF. CDR3 DNA, as far as it was read: TGTGCCATCAGTGCAGCACAGGGGGCGGACAAAAACATT.

This clone was seen at least ten times. The read gets to within 3 residues of the CDR3 end, and the germline J gene fills in the rest. The rearrangement links TRBV20-1 to TRBJ2-3; tentatively, D is TRBD2 (7 bases). Deletions cut 6 bases from V and 2 bases from J, with 15 bases between. From germline, CDR1 is DFQATT and CDR2 SNEGSKA (reference sequence). This CDR3 contains 14 residues. The CDR3: CSAPRRGHTDTQYF. The CDR3 DNA, read in part, is TGCAGTGCCCCCCGGCGGGGGCACACAGATACG.

This clone occurred many times. Sequencing ends 3 residues short of the CDR3 end; the germline J gene provides the rest. This rearrangement joins TRBV20-1 to TRBJ1-1; 8 nucleotides match TRBD1. The CDR3 extends over 16 amino acids. Trimming at V came to 3 bases and at J to 0 bases, leaving 9 bases not matched to a gene. Looked up from germline, CDR1 is DFQATT and CDR2 is SNEGSKA (reference sequence). The DNA read from the CDR3 is TGCAGTGCTAGCCCAGGGGGCCCCAAATTGAACACTGAA. Translating it yields CSASPGGPKLNTE. The full CDR3 is CSASPGGPKLNTEAFF.

With respect to this clone: The read ends 3 residues shy of where the CDR3 ends; the end is completed using the germline J gene. The V gene is TRBV23-1, the J gene TRBJ1-3, with D perhaps matching TRBD1 (5 bases). TRBV23-1 is treated as an ORF (open reading frame) with a function not yet certain. CDR3 length equals 18 residues. V shed 0 bases and J shed 4 bases, with 19 bases lying between them. The CDR3 here is CASSQSGKGIGAGNTIYF. CDR3 DNA, as far as it was read: TGCGCCAGCAGTCAATCGGGGAAGGGGATAGGGGCAGGAAACACC.

This clone was seen repeatedly, ten times or more. The read finishes 3 residues shy of the CDR3 end, and the germline J gene is used to complete it. The V call is TRBV19, the J call TRBJ1-2; TRBD1 might be the D (5 bases). The CDR3 sequence is 15 residues long. CDR1 is LNHDA, CDR2 SQIVND, per germline (reference sequence). V was clipped by 1 base and J by 6 bases, with 15 bases between them. CDR3 region: CASSIVSAGRDGYTF. The CDR3 bases that were read are TGTGCCAGTAGTATAGTTAGTGCAGGGAGGGATGGC.

This clone was found many times. The CDR3 end lies 3 residues beyond the end of the read and is filled in from the germline J gene. The chain carries TRBV7-3 and TRBJ2-2; TRBD2 matches 10 bases. This CDR3 has 16 amino acids. Germline V gene data show CDR1 as SGHTA and CDR2 as FQGTGA. The V and J ends lost 5 bases and 1 base, in that order; junction bases with no gene match: 4. CDR3 protein: CASSQTSGVNTGELFF. The CDR3 DNA, read in part, is TGTGCCAGCAGCCAAACTAGCGGGGTGAACACCGGGGAG.

This clone was recorded many times. The read halts 3 residues ahead of the CDR3 end, with the missing end drawn from the germline J gene. The gene calls are TRBV30 and TRBJ1-4, with D possibly TRBD1 on 5 matching bases. Germline assignment: CDR1 GTSNPN and CDR2 SVGIG (reference sequence). V gave up 0 bases and J gave up 8 bases, with 13 bases separating them. The CDR3 is 14 residues long. The CDR3 reads CAWSVRRREEKLFF. The CDR3 bases that were read are TGTGCCTGGAGTGTACGGCGCAGGGAAGAAAAA. Filled out from reference TRBV30 and TRBJ1-4, the complete variable domain reads SQTIHQWPATLVQPVGSPLSLECTVEGTSNPNLYWYRQAAGRGLQLLFYSVGIGQISSEVPQNLSASRPQDRQFILSSKKLLLSDSGFYLCAWSVRRREEKLFFGSGTQLSVL.

This clone was picked up many times. The missing CDR3 end, 3 residues past where the read stops, is filled in from the germline J gene. This chain uses TRBV20-1 with TRBJ2-5; 11 bases are a match to TRBD2. V gave up 2 bases and J gave up 5 bases; unmatched junction bases: 10. This CDR3 has 16 amino acids. Per germline, CDR1 DFQATT and CDR2 SNEGSKA (reference sequence). CDR3 DNA (partial): TGCAGTGCTAGATCTAGCGGGAGGCTTAAGGTGGAGACC. Its translation is CSARSSGRLKVET. The whole CDR3 region reads CSARSSGRLKVETQYF.

Ten or more counts support this clone. The read ends 3 residues before the CDR3 terminus; that terminus is restored from the germline J gene. The chain uses TRBV2 and TRBJ1-5; maybe TRBD1 (6 bases). Trimming shortened V by 4 bases and J by 9 bases, and 13 bases separated the two germline ends. This CDR3 contains 13 residues. Germline assignment: CDR1 SNHLY and CDR2 FYNNEI. CDR3 in amino acids: CASSGISRGPQHF. Incomplete CDR3 DNA: TGTGCCAGCAGTGGAATTAGCAGGGGGCCC.

Many counts were recorded for this clone. The sequence runs out 3 residues before the end of the CDR3; the remainder is reconstructed from the germline J gene. This chain connects TRBV3-1 (or the pseudogene TRBV3-2) to TRBJ2-1, with unresolved D. This CDR3 is built from 13 residues. Germline CDR1 reads LGHDT; CDR2 reads YNNKEL (reference sequence). Trimming shortened V by 0 bases and J by 8 bases, and 8 bases separated the two germline ends. The CDR3 sequence is CASSQDNADEQFF. The sequenced part of the CDR3 DNA is TGTGCCAGCAGCCAAGATAACGCGGATGAG.

This clone has at least ten counts. The read finishes 3 residues shy of the CDR3 end, and the germline J gene is used to complete it. The chain has TRBV20-1 and TRBJ1-5; the D is unclear. V dropped 6 bases and J dropped 0 bases, with 6 bases sitting between them. There are 12 residues in the CDR3. Germline assignment: CDR1 DFQATT and CDR2 SNEGSKA (reference sequence). The CDR3 region is CSAQYSNQPQHF. The CDR3 DNA, read in part, is TGCAGTGCCCAGTATAGCAATCAGCCC.

This clone was seen ten or more times. The sequenced fragment ends 3 residues before the CDR3 boundary, so the rest is inferred from the germline J gene. The chain has TRBV20-1 and TRBJ1-5; maybe TRBD1 (6 bases). Germline V gene sequence: CDR1 DFQATT, CDR2 SNEGSKA (reference sequence). The CDR3 spans 17 residues. The germline V and J ends were trimmed by 0 bases and 6 bases, with 21 bases remaining between them. CDR3 bases read: TGCAGTGCTAGAGATACATTACGCGAAACAGGGTCTCAGCCC. Translated: CSARDTLRETGSQP. The entire CDR3 sequence reads CSARDTLRETGSQPQHF.

This clone was recorded at least ten times. The sequenced fragment ends 3 residues before the CDR3 boundary, so the rest is inferred from the germline J gene. The V gene is TRBV20-1, the J gene TRBJ2-2; D is uncertain. Trimming pared 3 bases from V and 4 bases from J, leaving 6 bases between. CDR3 length: 12 amino acids. Germline V CDR1 and CDR2: DFQATT, SNEGSKA (reference sequence). CDR3 bases read: TGCAGTGCTAGCCCGGGCACCGGGGAG. It encodes CSASPGTGE. The CDR3 reads in full as CSASPGTGELFF.

In this sample, this clone turned up many times. The CDR3 extends 3 residues past the end of the read, so its final part is completed from the germline J gene. The chain combines TRBV6-2 or TRBV6-3 with TRBJ2-1; 12 nucleotides match TRBD2. Germline CDR1 MNHEY, CDR2 SVGEGT. Trimming cost V 4 bases and J 7 bases; bases outside gene matches: 5. This CDR3 has 15 residues. CDR3 DNA (partial): TGTGCCAGCAGTTCCAGGACTAGCGGGGTAAATGAG. Residues: CASSSRTSGVNE. The whole CDR3 sequence is CASSSRTSGVNEQFF.

This clone was observed at least ten times. The read is 3 residues too short to cover the CDR3 end, so that end is filled in from the germline J gene. The chain links TRBV14 to TRBJ2-1, with TRBD2 matching 10 bases. The CDR3 runs 15 residues. The V gene end was trimmed by 2 bases and the J gene end by 4 bases; junction bases not matched to a gene: 2. Germline V gene sequence: CDR1 SGHDN, CDR2 FVKESK. The DNA read from the CDR3 is TGTGCCAGCAGCCAACTAGCGGGAGCTTACAATGAG. Protein: CASSQLAGAYNE. The whole CDR3 sequence reads CASSQLAGAYNEQFF.

The table lists this clone with many counts. The read ends 3 residues early relative to the CDR3; the germline J gene fills the gap. The rearrangement joins TRBV19 to TRBJ2-7; 7 positions agree with TRBD1. CDR1 LNHDA and CDR2 SQIVND come from the germline V gene (reference sequence). V lost 3 bases, J lost 5 bases, and 4 bases stayed unmatched. CDR3 size: 13 residues. The CDR3 loop reads CASSITGVHEQYF. CDR3 DNA (partial): TGTGCCAGTAGTATTACAGGGGTCCACGAG.

This clone occurred many times. Read coverage stops 3 residues before the CDR3 terminus; the germline J gene supplies the remainder. The V call is TRBV28, the J call TRBJ1-2; 10 nucleotides agree with TRBD1. CDR1 MDHEN and CDR2 SYDVKM come from the germline V gene. This CDR3 contains 15 residues. J gave up 0 bases and V 7 bases, and 5 bases lay outside the gene matches. The CDR3 here is CASISGTGANYGYTF. CDR3 DNA, as far as it was read: TGTGCCAGCATCAGCGGGACAGGGGCTAACTATGGC.

Points on this clone: Sequencing ends 3 residues short of the CDR3 end; the germline J gene provides the rest. The chain uses TRBV7-2 and TRBJ2-5; tentative D call: TRBD1 (7 bases). Trimming took off 3 bases at V and 7 bases at J, with 12 bases between the two ends. This CDR3 spans 13 amino acids. The germline V gene has CDR1 SGHTA and CDR2 FQGNSA. This CDR3 is CASSLEGAVTQYF. CDR3 DNA, as far as it was read: TGTGCCAGCAGCTTGGAGGGGGCTGTGACC.

This clone was recorded many times. The read ends 3 residues shy of where the CDR3 ends; the end is completed using the germline J gene. The chain links TRBV5-1 to TRBJ1-1; D gene unclear. V dropped 0 bases and J dropped 5 bases, with 17 bases sitting between them. CDR1 and CDR2 from the germline V gene are SGHRS and YFSETQ. The CDR3 consists of 16 residues. CDR3 sequence: CASSLDWTGFGTEAFF. CDR3 DNA, as far as it was read: TGCGCCAGCAGCTTGGATTGGACGGGGTTTGGAACTGAA. Together with reference TRBV5-1 and TRBJ1-1, the CDR3 gives the full variable domain: KAGVTQTPRYLIKTRGQQVTLSCSPISGHRSVSWYQQTPGQGLQFLFEYFSETQRNKGNFPGRFSGRQFSNSRSEMNVSTLELGDSALYLCASSLDWTGFGTEAFFGQGTRLTVV.

The table lists this clone with many counts. The CDR3 spells CSARPARQGWNEKLFF. Incomplete CDR3 DNA: TGCAGTGCTAGGCCGGCCAGGCAGGGGTGGAATGAAAAA. J is TRBJ1-4 and V is TRBV20-1; perhaps TRBD1 as D (6 bases). Read sequence stops 3 residues before the CDR3 end, and the germline J gene provides the missing end. Looked up from germline, CDR1 is DFQATT and CDR2 is SNEGSKA (reference sequence). This CDR3 region has 16 residues. Between the trimmed V and J ends, which lost 3 bases and 5 bases, there was a span of 19 bases.

This clone was detected many times. The read ends 3 residues shy of where the CDR3 ends; the end is completed using the germline J gene. The V and J genes are TRBV6-1 and TRBJ2-5; 7 bases line up with TRBD1. V lost 3 bases, J lost 2 bases, and 9 bases stayed unmatched. The CDR3 totals 16 residues. The germline gives CDR1 MNHNS, CDR2 SASEGT. The sequenced CDR3 bases are TGTGCCAGCAGTGAGGCGTTTGCCAGGGGGCAAGAGACC. Translation: CASSEAFARGQET. The CDR3 in its entirety is CASSEAFARGQETQYF.

This clone was detected a few times. The observed sequence ends 3 residues before the CDR3 terminus, with the missing tail filled in from the germline J gene. This CDR3 is also generated by other DNA sequences in the sample. The chain uses TRBV19 and TRBJ1-2; perhaps TRBD1 as D (6 bases). Looked up from germline, CDR1 is LNHDA and CDR2 is SQIVND (reference sequence). The CDR3 contains 14 residues. V shed 6 bases and J shed 4 bases, with 15 bases lying between them. CDR3 DNA (partial): TGTGCCAGTAGCGCGCAGGGGAACGTCTATGGC. It specifies CASSAQGNVYG. The whole CDR3 sequence reads CASSAQGNVYGYTF.

This clone was seen ten or more times. The read falls 3 residues short of the CDR3 end, and the missing part is taken from the germline J gene. The chain employs TRBV20-1 and TRBJ1-5; 8 nucleotides line up with TRBD1. Unmatched junction bases numbered 17, after V lost 5 bases and J lost 2 bases. The CDR3 has 18 amino acids. Germline CDR1 is DFQATT and CDR2 is SNEGSKA (reference sequence). The part of the CDR3 DNA that was read is TGCAGTGCTTTACGACCGGGACAGGAGACCTATGGCAATCAGCCC. It translates to CSALRPGQETYGNQP. The whole CDR3 protein reads CSALRPGQETYGNQPQHF.

This clone was counted many times. The read gets to within 3 residues of the CDR3 end, and the germline J gene fills in the rest. The rearrangement joins TRBV7-6 to TRBJ2-7; 9 bases fit TRBD1. In germline, CDR1 is SGHVS, CDR2 FNYEAQ. V lost 6 bases and J lost 2; bases outside the gene matches: 5. The CDR3 length is 14 residues. The CDR3 sequence is CASSRGTGTYEQYF. The sequenced part of the CDR3 DNA is TGTGCCAGCAGTCGCGGGACAGGGACCTACGAG.